Listed here is a single TCR beta chain. The sample is drawn from a study of blood T cells in healthy people across ages. Trimming removed 2 bases from V and 3 bases from J, with 17 bases in between. Germline V gene sequence: CDR1 MNHEY, CDR2 SVGAGI. The CDR3 extends over 17 amino acids. A J-beta primer mix and a sample-barcoded 5' primer were used in a second PCR of about 7 to 11 cycles. TCRdb processed the 5' RACE reads anew with MiXCR; each CDR3 protein has one entry. The data contain about 1.5 million distinct CDR3 sequences, 42% of them singletons. Ten milliliters of peripheral blood were drawn from each donor into EDTA-treated tubes.

This TCR came from a woman younger than 30 in good health. V usage is TRBV6-5 and J usage is TRBJ2-1; tentative D call: TRBD2 (6 bases). Sequencing was done on a sample of blood. Written as DNA, the CDR3 is TGTGCCAGCAGTTACACCCAAACGGGACTGGTCTACAATGAGCAGTTCTTC. It translates to CASSYTQTGLVYNEQFF.